Below, 21 T cell receptor beta chains from the same sample are listed, as sequenced in a study of molecular identifiers for immune sequencing clone quantification. TCRdb re-called the PCR reads with MiXCR, one entry per CDR3 protein. The data show 75,000 to 95,000 distinct CDR3 sequences, about 23% seen once. Sequencing was done on a sample of naive CD8+ T cells from blood, with Jurkat cell RNA spiked in. Subset indicated: FACS-sorted CD8+CD4-CCR7+CD45RA+ naive T cells. The receptors come from a human donor in good health. Some libraries in this study had Jurkat cell RNA spiked in.

Many counts were recorded for this clonotype. This chain connects TRBV12-3 or TRBV12-4 to TRBJ2-3; D not certain. This CDR3 comprises 12 residues. V lost 6 bases to trimming and J lost 5 bases, with 9 bases between them. This CDR3 is CASSSLGDTQYF. The DNA of the CDR3 is TGTGCCAGCAGCTCCTTAGGAGATACGCAGTATTTT.

As regards this clonotype: This could be a read error, since a much larger clone is one nucleotide away. The CDR3 loop is CASSQDWNQPQHF. The CDR3 DNA reads TGCGCCAGCAGCCAAGATTGGAACCAGCCCCAGCATTTT. The chain links TRBV4-3 to TRBJ1-5; D is unresolved. V lost 0 bases and J lost 7, with 7 bases in between. The CDR3 has 13 amino acids. CDR1 and CDR2 (germline): LGHNA, YSLEER.

This clonotype was recorded many times. The genes are TRBV5-1 and TRBJ2-3, with 8 bases lining up with TRBD2. Looked up from germline, CDR1 is SGHRS and CDR2 is YFSETQ. The CDR3 runs to 15 residues. Germline trimming cut 4 bases from V and 2 bases from J; bases unmatched to any gene: 6. The CDR3 DNA reads TGCGCCAGCAGCCCTTCGGGGGGGACCACAGATACGCAGTATTTT. Its translation: CASSPSGGTTDTQYF.

The chain employs TRBV12-3 or TRBV12-4 and TRBJ1-1; 12 bases align to TRBD1. V lost 6 bases and J lost 7; bases outside the gene matches: 9. CDR3 length equals 15 residues. CDR3 DNA: TGTGCCAGCAGAACCGGGACAGGGGGCCCGAGTGAAGCTTTCTTT. This codes for CASRTGTGGPSEAFF.

This clonotype was counted ten times or more. The rearrangement joins TRBV28 to TRBJ1-5; D is unclear. The length of the CDR3 is 13 residues. The germline V and J ends were trimmed by 10 bases and 5 bases, with 15 bases remaining between them. Germline V gene sequence: CDR1 MDHEN, CDR2 SYDVKM. The CDR3 bases are TGTGCCATCTGCGCGGAGTTGCATCAGCCCCAGCATTTT. Amino acid sequence: CAICAELHQPQHF.

This chain links TRBV11-2 with TRBJ2-1; TRBD1 matches at 9 bases. V lost 4 bases and J lost 3; bases outside the gene matches: 7. Germline lookup yields CDR1 SGHAT and CDR2 FQNNGV. The CDR3 totals 16 residues. CDR3 DNA sequence: TGTGCCAGCAGCTCACCGACAGGGGGAGGCTACAATGAGCAGTTCTTC. Translated: CASSSPTGGGYNEQFF. The complete variable domain, with remaining parts taken from reference TRBV11-2 and TRBJ2-1, reads EAGVAQSPRYKIIEKRQSVAFWCNPISGHATLYWYQQILGQGPKLLIQFQNNGVVDDSQLPKDRFSAERLKGVDSTLKIQPAKLEDSAVYLCASSSPTGGGYNEQFFGPGTRLTVL.

Turning to this clonotype: At one boundary the junction diverges from the germline segment, which might be a read error. The chain is built from TRBV7-8 and TRBJ2-2; 10 bases match TRBD2. CDR1 and CDR2 from the germline V gene are SGHVS and FQNEAQ. CDR3 length: 16 residues. The CDR3 DNA follows: TGTGCCAGCAGCGACGGGACTACTAGCGGGGTTGGGGCGCTGTTTTTT. The encoded protein is CASSDGTTSGVGALFF.

This clonotype was observed a handful of times. This chain uses TRBV20-1 with TRBJ2-2, with 16 positions matching TRBD2. CDR3 length: 17 amino acids. The germline gives CDR1 DFQATT, CDR2 SNEGSKA (reference sequence). V lost 3 bases and J lost 4; bases outside the gene matches: 5. The DNA of the CDR3 is TGCAGTGCTAGGGGGACTAGCGGGAGGGTTAGCACCGGGGAGCTGTTTTTT. This sequence encodes CSARGTSGRVSTGELFF.

This clonotype was seen a single time. This is likely a read error, given that the CDR3 carries no conserved phenylalanine or tryptophan at its end. This chain uses TRBV7-2 with TRBJ2-3; the D gene is possibly TRBD1 (6 bases). V was pared by 4 bases and J by 6 bases, with 17 bases between. Germline CDR1 reads SGHTA; CDR2 reads FQGNSA. The length of the CDR3 is 15 residues. In DNA, the CDR3 is TGTGCCAGCAGCTCCCCCTGGGACAACCCGGATACGCAGTATGTT. It is translated as CASSSPWDNPDTQYV.

Concerning this clonotype itself: One end of the junction fails to match germline, which may point to a read error. This chain's CDR3 is CSIALGRYNDQFF. In DNA form, the CDR3 reads TGCAGCATAGCTTTGGGGCGTTACAATGACCAGTTCTTC. The J gene is TRBJ2-1, the V gene TRBV29-1; maybe TRBD1 (5 bases). Germline V lookup: CDR1 SQVTM, CDR2 ANQGSEA. The CDR3 loop spans 13 amino acids.

This clonotype showed up just a few times. This chain connects TRBV30 to TRBJ1-1; no clear D gene. This CDR3 has 13 amino acids. Germline CDR1 GTSNPN, CDR2 SVGIG (reference sequence). Trimming took off 0 bases at V and 2 bases at J, with 7 bases between the two ends. This CDR3 reads CAWSVQKNTEAFF. CDR3 nucleotide sequence: TGTGCCTGGAGTGTGCAGAAAAACACTGAAGCTTTCTTT.

This clonotype showed up many times. The V and J genes are TRBV5-1 and TRBJ2-1, with unresolved D. Germline V gene data show CDR1 as SGHRS and CDR2 as YFSETQ. Trimming removed 1 base at V and 3 bases at J, with 5 bases between. CDR3 length equals 13 residues. CDR3 amino acids: CASSLRSYNEQFF. Here the CDR3 DNA reads TGCGCCAGCAGCTTGAGGAGCTACAATGAGCAGTTCTTC.

The rearrangement uses TRBV28 and TRBJ1-5, with TRBD1 as a possible D gene (6 bases). Germline V gene lookup returns CDR1 MDHEN and CDR2 SYDVKM. Trimming pared 5 bases from V and 6 bases from J, leaving 23 bases between. This CDR3 spans 17 amino acids. The CDR3 coding sequence is TGTGCCAGCAGTCTTGACCCAAGGGGAGGGGGGGGTCAGCCCCAGCATTTT. Protein product: CASSLDPRGGGGQPQHF.

This clonotype was detected only a few times. The rearrangement uses TRBV7-9 and TRBJ2-7; 12 bases map to TRBD1. This CDR3 is 15 amino acids long. After removal of 5 bases from V and 6 bases from J, the junction contained 8 bases not matched to a gene. The germline V gene has CDR1 SEHNR and CDR2 FQNEAQ (reference sequence). The CDR3 sequence is CASSPGQGARTEQYF. The CDR3 nucleotides read TGTGCCAGCAGCCCGGGACAGGGGGCGCGTACCGAGCAGTACTTC.

Only a few counts were recorded for this clonotype. V and J are TRBV27 and TRBJ1-5; TRBD1 might be the D (5 bases). This CDR3 is built from 15 residues. Germline lookup yields CDR1 MNHEY and CDR2 SMNVEV (reference sequence). V was pared by 5 bases and J by 2 bases, with 13 bases between. This CDR3 is CASSPAPGGNQPQHF. The CDR3 DNA sequence: TGTGCCAGCAGTCCGGCCCCGGGGGGCAATCAGCCCCAGCATTTT.

Worth noting for this clonotype: It may be a read error: a sequence one base away is much more abundant. The V and J genes are TRBV20-1 and TRBJ2-2; a possible D gene is TRBD2 (5 bases). Germline lookup yields CDR1 DFQATT and CDR2 SNEGSKA (reference sequence). CDR3 length: 12 residues. This CDR3 reads CSARIPSGELVF. The CDR3 DNA follows: TGCAGTGCTAGAATCCCGTCCGGGGAGCTGGTTTTT.

This clonotype was detected a few times. This sequence joins TRBV2 and TRBJ2-3; 7 bases agree with TRBD2. V lost 6 bases, J lost 0 bases, and 3 bases stayed unmatched. This CDR3 is 14 amino acids long. The V gene's germline CDR1 is SNHLY and CDR2 FYNNEI. CDR3 in DNA: TGTGCCAGCAGGGGAGGGGACAGCACAGATACGCAGTATTTT. The encoded protein is CASRGGDSTDTQYF.

This clonotype was observed at least ten times. The chain links TRBV5-1 to TRBJ2-7; D gene unclear. The V end lost 0 bases, the J end lost 3 bases, and 7 bases lay between the germline ends. The germline CDR1 and CDR2 sequences are SGHRS and YFSETQ. CDR3 length equals 13 residues. The DNA of the CDR3 is TGCGCCAGCAGCTTGGGTTACGTCTACGAGCAGTACTTC. Protein: CASSLGYVYEQYF.

This clonotype turned up a few times. The chain recombines TRBV7-2 with TRBJ1-5; D remains unclear. Germline CDR1 SGHTA, CDR2 FQGNSA. The V end lost 4 bases, the J end lost 7 bases, and 17 bases lay between the germline ends. This CDR3 has 15 amino acids. The chain's CDR3 is CASSSRAERSQPQHF. The CDR3 nucleotides read TGTGCCAGCAGCTCCCGGGCCGAAAGGAGCCAGCCCCAGCATTTT.

Of note for this clonotype: A much larger clone lies one base from this, so it may be a read error. The rearrangement links TRBV13 to TRBJ2-7; D uncertain. CDR3 length: 13 amino acids. From germline, CDR1 is PRHDT and CDR2 FYEKMQ (reference sequence). The V end lost 5 bases, the J end lost 5 bases, and 13 bases lay between the germline ends. CDR3 coding DNA: TGTGCCAGCAGCGCCGGGCCCACGGACGAGCAGTACTTC. Amino acids: CASSAGPTDEQYF.

Note on this clonotype: One base away lies a much larger clone, so this may be a sequencing read error. The chain recombines TRBV20-1 with TRBJ2-3, with no clear D. This CDR3 has 13 residues. Germline V gives CDR1 DFQATT, CDR2 SNEGSKA (reference sequence). CDR3 loop: CSAGDVATDTQYF. The CDR3 DNA is TGCAGTGCTGGAGATGTGGCGACAGATACGCAGTATTTT.